This T cell receptor (beta chain) was profiled in a study of T cells in Graves' hyperthyroidism and ophthalmopathy. The study, taken as a whole, reports: Ophthalmopathy onset followed model prediction by a median about seven months. Ophthalmopathy stood apart from stable hyperthyroidism in a 13 V-J model.

The CDR3 regions of TCR beta were amplified from RNA transcripts. Carried out on the TCR CDR3, a first-round RT-PCR used the HTBI primer set. A single record per CDR3 protein comes from TCRdb applying MiXCR to the multiplex PCR reads. The table has around 600,000 distinct CDR3 sequences, more than 12% seen once. This clonotype showed up many times. Its target is unknown. Patients were excluded for uncontrolled infection, other autoimmune disease, pregnancy or lactation. V was clipped by 5 bases and J by 3 bases, with 7 bases between them. CDR1 is SQVTM and CDR2 is ANQGSEA in the germline V gene. The CDR3 consists of 11 residues.

Sequencing was carried out using blood. V and J are TRBV29-1 and TRBJ1-2; D remains unclear. This sequence originates from a woman aged 50 to 60 with Graves' ophthalmopathy. For the CDR3, the DNA is TGCAGCGTTCCCCAAGACTATGGCTACACCTTC. It specifies CSVPQDYGYTF.